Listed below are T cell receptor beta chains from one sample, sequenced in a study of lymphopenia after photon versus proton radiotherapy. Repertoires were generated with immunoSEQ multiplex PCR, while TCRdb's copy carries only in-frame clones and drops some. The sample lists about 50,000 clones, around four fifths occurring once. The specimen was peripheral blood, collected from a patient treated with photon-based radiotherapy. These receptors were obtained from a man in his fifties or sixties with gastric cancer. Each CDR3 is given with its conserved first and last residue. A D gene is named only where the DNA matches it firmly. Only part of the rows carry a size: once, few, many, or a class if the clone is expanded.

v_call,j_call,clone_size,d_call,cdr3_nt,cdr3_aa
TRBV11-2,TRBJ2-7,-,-,TGTGCCAGCAGCTCCCTCCGGCGTCTCCTCTCCTACGAGCAGTACTTC,CASSSLRRLLSYEQYF
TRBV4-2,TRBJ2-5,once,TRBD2,TGTGCCAGCAGCCGAGGGACTAGCGGAGAAGAGACCCAGTACTTC,CASSRGTSGEETQYF
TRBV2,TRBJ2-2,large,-,TGTGCCAGCAATGTGGAGGGGAACACCGGGGAGCTGTTTTTT,CASNVEGNTGELFF
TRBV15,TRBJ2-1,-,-,TGTGCCACCAGCAGAGAGGCAGACAATTACAATGAGCAGTTCTTC,CATSREADNYNEQFF
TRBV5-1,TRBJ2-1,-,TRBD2,TGCGCCAGCAGCGTAGGTTTGACTAGCGGGAGTGGAGAGCAGTTCTTC,CASSVGLTSGSGEQFF
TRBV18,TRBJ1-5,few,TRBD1,TGTGCCAGCTCACCCGCAGGGGGCTTCAATCAGCCCCAGCATTTT,CASSPAGGFNQPQHF
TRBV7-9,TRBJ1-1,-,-,TGTGCCAGCAGCTTAGTTTCACGGACGAACACTGAAGCTTTCTTT,CASSLVSRTNTEAFF
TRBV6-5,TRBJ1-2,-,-,TGTGCCAGCGGATATAATCGAAGGGACTATGGCTACACCTTC,CASGYNRRDYGYTF
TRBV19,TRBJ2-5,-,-,TGTGCCAGTAGTATTACCCAGGGTGGGGAGACCCAGTACTTC,CASSITQGGETQYF
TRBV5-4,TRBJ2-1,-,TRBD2,TGTGCCAGCAGCTTACCGATCGGGACTAGCGGGAGTGGTGAGCAGTTCTTC,CASSLPIGTSGSGEQFF
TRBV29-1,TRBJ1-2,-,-,TGCAGCGTTGACCCCAGCTTGGATGGCTACACCTTC,CSVDPSLDGYTF
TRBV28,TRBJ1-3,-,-,TGTGCCAGCAGAGTGACGGGGGGAAACACCATATATTTT,CASRVTGGNTIYF
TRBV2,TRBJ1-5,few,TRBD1,TGTGCCAGCAGTCCCCGGACAGGGAACAATCAGCCCCAGCATTTT,CASSPRTGNNQPQHF
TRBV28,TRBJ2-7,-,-,TGTGCCAGCAGTTTAGGGGGGTACTCCTACGAGCAGTACTTC,CASSLGGYSYEQYF
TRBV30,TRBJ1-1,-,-,TGTGCCTGGAGTAGGTGGCAAACCGAAGCTTTCTTT,CAWSRWQTEAFF
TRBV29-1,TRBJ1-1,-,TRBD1,TGCAGCGTTGAAGGGACAGGGGGCATGGACACTGAAGCTTTCTTT,CSVEGTGGMDTEAFF
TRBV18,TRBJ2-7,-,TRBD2,TGTGCCAGCTCACCACCGGGACGGGAGGGGTACGAGCAGTACTTC,CASSPPGREGYEQYF
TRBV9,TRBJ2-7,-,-,TGTGCCAGCAGCGTAGCGGCGGCGGGGTGGGCCTACGAGCAGTACTTC,CASSVAAAGWAYEQYF
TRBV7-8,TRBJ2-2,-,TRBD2,TGTGCCAGCAGCTTATTGGCTAGCGGGAACACCGGGGAGCTGTTTTTT,CASSLLASGNTGELFF
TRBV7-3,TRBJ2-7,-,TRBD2,TGTGCCAGCAGCTTCGGGACTAGCGGGACCTACGAGCAGTACTTC,CASSFGTSGTYEQYF
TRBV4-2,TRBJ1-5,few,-,TGTGCCAGCAGCCAAGGGGGCGGCAGCCATCAGCCCCAGCATTTT,CASSQGGGSHQPQHF
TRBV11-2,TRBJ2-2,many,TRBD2,TGTGCCAGCAGCTTAGCGGGAGGGCCTAACGGGGAGCTGTTTTTT,CASSLAGGPNGELFF
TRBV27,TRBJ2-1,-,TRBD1,TGTGCCAGCAGTTCCTACAGGGGGCGGGGGTACAATGAGCAGTTCTTC,CASSSYRGRGYNEQFF
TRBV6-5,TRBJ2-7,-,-,TGTGCCAGCAGTTACGGCAGGGTAACCTACGAGCAGTACTTC,CASSYGRVTYEQYF
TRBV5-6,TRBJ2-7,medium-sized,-,TGTGCCAGCAGCCCGTTGGATGACTCCTACGAGCAGTACTTC,CASSPLDDSYEQYF
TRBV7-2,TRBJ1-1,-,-,TGTGCCAGCAGCACCTACAGGGCCGTGAACACTGAAGCTTTCTTT,CASSTYRAVNTEAFF
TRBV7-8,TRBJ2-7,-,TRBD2,TGTGCCAGCAGCTTAGGTGGTCGGGGGTCTAGCGGGGGTTACGAGCAGTACTTC,CASSLGGRGSSGGYEQYF
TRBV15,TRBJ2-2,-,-,TGTGCCACCAGCAGAGATCTAGGGCAGGGAACCGGGGAGCTGTTTTTT,CATSRDLGQGTGELFF
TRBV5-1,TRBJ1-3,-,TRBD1,TGCGCCAGCAGCTTGGCCGGGACAGCGAATGGAAACACCATATATTTT,CASSLAGTANGNTIYF
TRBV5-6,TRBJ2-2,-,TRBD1,TGTGCCAGCAGCCCGGGACAGGGTCGTACCGGGGAGCTGTTTTTT,CASSPGQGRTGELFF
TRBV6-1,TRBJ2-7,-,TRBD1,TGTGCCAGCAGTGAACGGGGACAGGGCCGGGAGCAGTACTTC,CASSERGQGREQYF
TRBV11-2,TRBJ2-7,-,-,TGTGCCAGCTCCCAGAGGGGGGAGCAGTACTTC,CASSQRGEQYF
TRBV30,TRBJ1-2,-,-,TGTGCCTGCCCCCTCGGCAGGGGTCTCTATGGCTACACCTTC,CACPLGRGLYGYTF
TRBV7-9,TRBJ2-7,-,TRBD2,TGTGCCAGCAGCTCGGGACTAGCGGCCCACTTC,CASSSGLAAHF
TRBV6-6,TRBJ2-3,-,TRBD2,TGTGCCAGCAGTCTAGCGGGAGTGTCCCCAGATACGCAGTATTTT,CASSLAGVSPDTQYF
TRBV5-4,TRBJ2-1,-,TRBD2,TGTGAACTCACCCGGGGCGGGAGTGATGAGCAGTTCTTC,CELTRGGSDEQFF
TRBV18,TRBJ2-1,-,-,TGTGCCAGCTCACCACCAGGTTGGAGTATGAATGAGCAGTTCTTC,CASSPPGWSMNEQFF
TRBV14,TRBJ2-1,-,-,TGTGCCAGCAGCCCTAGGGAGCGCGAATCCTACAATGAGCAGTTCTTC,CASSPRERESYNEQFF
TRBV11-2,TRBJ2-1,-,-,TGTGCCAGCAGCTCACAGGGTTATGAGCAGTTCTTC,CASSSQGYEQFF
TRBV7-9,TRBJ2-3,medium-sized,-,TGTGCCACGGGCAGGGAGGCAGATACGCAGTATTTT,CATGREADTQYF